Given below is one T cell receptor (beta chain) in context. The authors extracted RNA and reverse transcribed it into cDNA as the sequencing template. Sequencing was performed with immunoSEQ multiplex PCR; in TCRdb, only in-frame clones are kept and a portion is missing. The sample consists of more than 200,000 clones, approximately 72% of them appearing once. Germline-derived CDR1 and CDR2 are LGHNA and YSLEER. V lost 5 bases, J lost 10 bases, and 20 bases lay in between. This CDR3 has 14 residues. This entry comes from a study of CD8+ T cells in alopecia areata. Treatment denoted: oral pan-JAK inhibitor, 5-10 mg twice daily. Sorting separated CD4+ and CD8+ T cells out of PBMCs.

This clonotype originated in a human donor with alopecia areata. The sample was CD4+ T cells sorted from blood, taken at approximately week 42, from a patient treated with tofacitinib. The chain has TRBV4-3 and TRBJ1-1; D is unclear. CDR3 loop: CASSFTSGGPVAFF. The CDR3 DNA follows: TGCGCCAGCAGCTTTACCTCTGGAGGGCCCGTAGCTTTCTTT.